Each of the 27 T cell receptor beta chains below was sequenced from the same sample in a study of T cells in localized non-small cell lung cancer. This table comes from immunoSEQ multiplex PCR, and its TCRdb copy is limited to in-frame clones, with some not included. The sample carries about 15,000 clones, around 83% recorded once. The source material was peripheral blood, sampled before any cancer treatment. The origin of the receptors is a female donor at least 60 years old with stage I squamous cell lung carcinoma.

The chain combines TRBV6-5 with TRBJ2-3, with D uncertain. Germline V gene sequence: CDR1 MNHEY, CDR2 SVGAGI. This CDR3 has 14 residues. The V end was cut by 0 bases, the J end by 0 bases, with 4 bases between. The CDR3 DNA follows: TGTGCCAGCAGTTACTCGACTAGCACAGATACGCAGTATTTT. It codes for CASSYSTSTDTQYF.

This chain connects TRBV28 to TRBJ1-1, with TRBD1 matching 8 bases. The germline V gene has CDR1 MDHEN and CDR2 SYDVKM. This CDR3 has 16 residues. The ends lost 5 bases at V and 4 bases at J; junction bases unmatched: 12. The DNA for the CDR3 is TGTGCCAGCAGTACACAACCGACAGGGGAGGGCACTGAAGCTTTCTTT. Protein product: CASSTQPTGEGTEAFF.

V and J are TRBV28 and TRBJ1-1; 9 nucleotides agree with TRBD1. Germline V gene sequence: CDR1 MDHEN, CDR2 SYDVKM. The CDR3 contains 15 residues. The junction had 6 bases not matched to a gene; V was cut back by 3 bases and J by 4 bases. DNA for the CDR3: TGTGCCAGCAGTTTCAGGGACAGGGTACGCACTGAAGCTTTCTTT. It encodes CASSFRDRVRTEAFF.

The rearrangement uses TRBV15 and TRBJ1-5; possibly TRBD1 for D (5 bases). Germline CDR1 LNHNV, CDR2 YYDKDF (reference sequence). V lost 1 base to trimming and J lost 2 bases, with 12 bases between them. This CDR3 spans 16 amino acids. CDR3 bases: TGTGCCACCAGCAGAGCTAAAGGGGAAGGCAATCAGCCCCAGCATTTT. As protein: CATSRAKGEGNQPQHF.

This chain links TRBV25-1 with TRBJ1-1, with 8 positions matching TRBD1. This CDR3 is built from 17 residues. Germline trimming cut 2 bases from V and 1 base from J; bases unmatched to any gene: 9. Germline V gene sequence: CDR1 MGHDK, CDR2 SYGVNS. CDR3 DNA sequence: TGTGCCAGCAGTGAACTAATCCAGGGGGCAAAGAACACTGAAGCTTTCTTT. Translating it yields CASSELIQGAKNTEAFF. Using reference TRBV25-1 and TRBJ1-1 for the parts outside the CDR3, the full variable domain is EADIYQTPRYLVIGTGKKITLECSQTMGHDKMYWYQQDPGMELHLIHYSYGVNSTEKGDLSSESTVSRIRTEHFPLTLESARPSHTSQYLCASSELIQGAKNTEAFFGQGTRLTVV.

V and J are TRBV15 and TRBJ2-7; 12 nucleotides line up with TRBD2. CDR3 length: 16 amino acids. The J segment lost 3 bases and the V segment lost 1 base, leaving 4 bases of the junction unmatched. Germline lookup yields CDR1 LNHNV and CDR2 YYDKDF (reference sequence). CDR3 bases: TGTGCCACCAGCAGAGGTCTGACTAGCGGGAGCTACGAGCAGTACTTC. This translates into CATSRGLTSGSYEQYF.

The rearrangement uses TRBV27 and TRBJ1-5; D is perhaps TRBD1 (6 bases). Germline lookup yields CDR1 MNHEY and CDR2 SMNVEV (reference sequence). The CDR3 covers 14 residues. Trimming left V 2 bases short and J 10 bases short, with 15 bases between. CDR3 amino acids: CASSLRGNREPQHF. The CDR3 DNA is TGTGCCAGCAGTTTAAGGGGCAACAGGGAACCCCAGCATTTT.

J is TRBJ1-1 and V is TRBV5-4, with D uncertain. From germline, CDR1 is SGHNT and CDR2 YYREEE (reference sequence). The CDR3 length is 11 residues. V dropped 4 bases and J dropped 7 bases, with 8 bases sitting between them. The CDR3 spells CASSRDREAFF. CDR3 bases: TGTGCCAGCAGCCGAGACCGTGAAGCTTTCTTT.

V is TRBV27 and J is TRBJ2-7, with TRBD2 identical over 12 bases. This CDR3 region has 15 residues. The germline CDR1 and CDR2 sequences are MNHEY and SMNVEV (reference sequence). The junction had 7 bases not matched to a gene; V was cut back by 5 bases and J by 5 bases. The CDR3 spells CASSLMTSGSNEQYF. In DNA form, the CDR3 reads TGTGCCAGCAGTCTGATGACTAGCGGGAGCAACGAGCAGTACTTC.

The chain has TRBV6-5 and TRBJ2-2, with a possible D match to TRBD1 (5 bases). The CDR3 spans 14 residues. V lost 2 bases and J lost 6, with 10 bases in between. The germline V gene has CDR1 MNHEY and CDR2 SVGAGI. The CDR3 sequence is CASSYGEGAGELFF. DNA of the CDR3: TGTGCCAGCAGTTACGGTGAAGGGGCCGGGGAGCTGTTTTTT.

The CDR3 spells CASSQIGLARNGGANVLTF. CDR3 DNA sequence: TGCGCCAGCAGCCAGATTGGACTAGCGCGGAATGGGGGGGCCAACGTCCTGACTTTC. This sequence joins TRBV4-1 and TRBJ2-6; TRBD2 matches 9 bases. The ends lost 3 bases at V and 4 bases at J; junction bases unmatched: 13. The germline V gene has CDR1 MGHRA and CDR2 YSYEKL. The CDR3 has 19 residues.

CDR3 DNA: TGTGCCAGCAGCACAGGGGGGCCGGGAGATACGCAGTATTTT. This translates into CASSTGGPGDTQYF. The chain links TRBV6-5 to TRBJ2-3; TRBD1 matches 8 bases. Germline V lookup: CDR1 MNHEY, CDR2 SVGAGI. The CDR3 runs to 14 residues. Unmatched junction bases numbered 7, after V lost 6 bases and J lost 5 bases.

The rearrangement joins TRBV19 to TRBJ1-2; TRBD1 agrees at 7 bases. The CDR3 spans 17 residues. With V trimmed by 5 bases and J by 4 bases, 16 bases remained unmatched. Germline loops: CDR1 LNHDA, CDR2 SQIVND (reference sequence). The CDR3 here is CASSPYAPPDRVYGYTF. CDR3 coding DNA: TGTGCCAGTAGTCCCTACGCGCCTCCCGACAGGGTCTATGGCTACACCTTC.

The V call is TRBV30, the J call TRBJ2-7; 8 bases are a match to TRBD2. V dropped 2 bases and J dropped 6; count of bases not matched to a gene: 6. Germline CDR1 and CDR2: GTSNPN and SVGIG (reference sequence). The CDR3 sequence is 13 residues long. CDR3: CAWSRSGSPEQYF. The CDR3 nucleotides are TGTGCCTGGAGTCGGAGCGGGAGTCCCGAGCAGTACTTC. Supplemented by reference TRBV30 and TRBJ2-7, the full variable domain reads SQTIHQWPATLVQPVGSPLSLECTVEGTSNPNLYWYRQAAGRGLQLLFYSVGIGQISSEVPQNLSASRPQDRQFILSSKKLLLSDSGFYLCAWSRSGSPEQYFGPGTRLTVT.

V usage is TRBV6-6 and J usage is TRBJ2-3, with a tentative D call TRBD1 (6 bases). The V end lost 7 bases, the J end lost 0 bases, and 14 bases lay between the germline ends. The germline V gene encodes CDR1 MNHNY and CDR2 SVGAGI (reference sequence). The CDR3 contains 15 residues. The CDR3 here is CASNLQGISTDTQYF. The CDR3 region has the DNA TGTGCCAGCAATCTCCAGGGGATTAGCACAGATACGCAGTATTTT.

V is TRBV29-1 and J is TRBJ2-1; 11 bases map to TRBD2. Germline CDR1 is SQVTM and CDR2 is ANQGSEA. This CDR3 has 14 residues. V shed 6 bases, J shed 5 bases, and the junction held 6 bases outside the gene matches. The CDR3 loop reads CSVPGTSGHNEQFF. Written as DNA, the CDR3 is TGCAGCGTCCCCGGGACTAGCGGCCACAATGAGCAGTTCTTC.

The chain links TRBV6-1 to TRBJ2-4; TRBD1 is a possible D gene (6 bases). The V end was cut by 5 bases, the J end by 9 bases, with 17 bases between. Germline CDR1 and CDR2: MNHNS and SASEGT. CDR3 length: 14 amino acids. The CDR3 coding sequence is TGTGCCAGCAGTCGGGTCGTCAGGGGTTCCATTCAGTACTTC. It translates to CASSRVVRGSIQYF.

The rearrangement uses TRBV28 and TRBJ2-3, with D tentatively TRBD2 (6 bases). The CDR3 runs 14 residues. Trimming took 5 bases from V and 0 from J, leaving 9 bases between them. The germline CDR1 and CDR2 sequences are MDHEN and SYDVKM. The CDR3 sequence is CASSATSSTDTQYF. For the CDR3, the DNA is TGTGCCAGCAGTGCTACTAGCAGCACAGATACGCAGTATTTT.

This clone has only one observation. The V gene is TRBV5-4, the J gene TRBJ1-1, with TRBD1 matching over 10 bases. Germline CDR1 is SGHNT and CDR2 is YYREEE (reference sequence). CDR3 size: 16 residues. V shed 4 bases, J shed 2 bases, and the junction held 8 bases outside the gene matches. As DNA, the CDR3 is TGTGCCAGCAGCAGCAATTGGGACAGGGGAAACACTGAAGCTTTCTTT. Amino acid sequence: CASSSNWDRGNTEAFF.

This clone has just a few counts. This chain links TRBV4-1 with TRBJ2-1; D is undetermined. V was cut by 0 bases and J by 6 bases, with 15 bases left in between. CDR1 is MGHRA and CDR2 is YSYEKL in the germline V gene. The CDR3 contains 16 residues. CDR3: CASSQDGSPWGNEQFF. For the CDR3, the DNA is TGCGCCAGCAGCCAAGATGGGTCCCCGTGGGGCAATGAGCAGTTCTTC.

The chain joins TRBV6-5 to TRBJ2-1, with D hard to call. Germline lookup yields CDR1 MNHEY and CDR2 SVGAGI. The V and J ends lost 5 bases and 0 bases respectively, with 11 bases between them. The CDR3 runs to 15 residues. In nucleotides, the CDR3 is TGTGCCAGCAGTAACGGCGTGAGCTCCTACAATGAGCAGTTCTTC. This encodes CASSNGVSSYNEQFF.

This CDR3 reads CASSPDRGSEQYF. The CDR3, as DNA: TGTGCCAGCAGTCCGGACAGGGGGAGCGAGCAGTACTTC. This chain connects TRBV6-6 to TRBJ2-7; 10 bases align to TRBD1. CDR1 and CDR2 (germline): MNHNY, SVGAGI (reference sequence). The CDR3 contains 13 residues. Trimming at V came to 5 bases and at J to 6 bases, leaving 4 bases not matched to a gene.

The chain carries TRBV5-1 and TRBJ2-1; the D is unclear. Per the germline V gene, CDR1 is SGHRS and CDR2 is YFSETQ. The CDR3 is 13 amino acids. Trimming shortened V by 5 bases and J by 6 bases, and 12 bases separated the two germline ends. CDR3 coding DNA: TGCGCCAGCAGTGCTGAGGCGCTCAATGAGCAGTTCTTC. This sequence encodes CASSAEALNEQFF.

The chain links TRBV11-3 to TRBJ2-1; D is perhaps TRBD2 (7 bases). Germline V lookup: CDR1 SGHNT, CDR2 YENEEA. V gave up 4 bases and J gave up 4 bases, with 11 bases separating them. The CDR3 is made up of 14 amino acids. The CDR3 region has the DNA TGTGCCAGCAGCTGGGGGGGCCCTTACAATGAGCAGTTCTTC. This encodes CASSWGGPYNEQFF. The variable domain in full, completed from reference TRBV11-3 and TRBJ2-1, reads EAGVVQSPRYKIIEKKQPVAFWCNPISGHNTLYWYLQNLGQGPELLIRYENEEAVDDSQLPKDRFSAERLKGVDSTLKIQPAELGDSAVYLCASSWGGPYNEQFFGPGTRLTVL.

The chain recombines TRBV28 with TRBJ1-2, with D unresolved. CDR3 size: 14 residues. Germline V gives CDR1 MDHEN, CDR2 SYDVKM. Trimming stripped 4 bases from V and 2 bases from J, with 11 bases between. Here the CDR3 reads CASSSAYSNYGYTF. The CDR3 nucleotides read TGTGCCAGCAGTTCCGCCTATTCCAACTATGGCTACACCTTC.

The chain links TRBV7-2 to TRBJ1-3; D gene uncertain. The V end was cut by 4 bases, the J end by 4 bases, with 8 bases between. In germline, CDR1 is SGHTA, CDR2 FQGNSA. The CDR3 consists of 13 residues. The CDR3 DNA sequence: TGTGCCAGCAGCTCGCGACCCGGAAACACCATATATTTT. This encodes CASSSRPGNTIYF.

This chain links TRBV27 with TRBJ1-6; D is undetermined. CDR1 is MNHEY, CDR2 SMNVEV, per germline (reference sequence). Trimming cost V 2 bases and J 7 bases, with 3 bases left between them. There are 12 residues in the CDR3. The CDR3 spells CASSLNNSPLHF. The CDR3 nucleotides are TGTGCCAGCAGTTTAAACAATTCACCCCTCCACTTT.